The sample holds one count of the clone carrying this T cell receptor beta chain. These data originate in a study of T cell responses to AZD1222 COVID-19 vaccine. Libraries were prepared by immunoSEQ multiplex PCR; TCRdb keeps only in-frame clonotypes and omits some of them. The top ten clones hold less than 6% of a sample with about 110,000 clones, 85% to 90% of them seen once. V dropped 4 bases and J dropped 2 bases, with 14 bases sitting between them. This CDR3 has 15 amino acids. Germline V gene lookup returns CDR1 SGHTA and CDR2 FQGTGA. The source material was peripheral blood, sampled on day 0 of AZD1222 vaccination. This chain links TRBV7-3 with TRBJ2-5; TRBD2 might be the D (6 bases). The source is an adult in good health. The CDR3 DNA sequence: TGTGCCAGCAGCTCCGGTGGGGCGGGACAAGAGACCCAGTACTTC. Protein sequence: CASSSGGAGQETQYF.